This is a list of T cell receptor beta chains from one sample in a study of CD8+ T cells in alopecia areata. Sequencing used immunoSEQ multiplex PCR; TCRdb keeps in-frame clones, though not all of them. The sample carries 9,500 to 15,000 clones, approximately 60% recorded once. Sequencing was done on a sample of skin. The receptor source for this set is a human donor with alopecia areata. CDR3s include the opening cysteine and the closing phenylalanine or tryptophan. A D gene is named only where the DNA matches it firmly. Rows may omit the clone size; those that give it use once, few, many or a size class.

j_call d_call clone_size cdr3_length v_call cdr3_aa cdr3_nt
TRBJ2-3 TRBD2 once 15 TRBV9 CASSAAGGPMYTQYF TGTGCCAGCAGTGCGGCGGGAGGCCCCATGTATACGCAGTATTTT
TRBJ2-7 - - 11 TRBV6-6 CASSGEGKQYF TGTGCCAGCAGTGGCGAGGGGAAGCAGTACTTC
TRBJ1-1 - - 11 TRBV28 CASSLSREAFF TGTGCCAGCAGTTTAAGCCGTGAAGCTTTCTTT
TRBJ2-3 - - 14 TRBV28 CASSSTASGDTQYF TGTGCCAGCAGTTCGACAGCTTCTGGGGATACGCAGTATTTT
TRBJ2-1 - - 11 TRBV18 CASSPTVEQFF TGTGCCAGCTCACCGACGGTTGAGCAGTTCTTC
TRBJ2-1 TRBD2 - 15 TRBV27 CASSSGRAIPVEQFF TGTGCCAGCAGTAGCGGGAGGGCCATACCAGTTGAGCAGTTCTTC
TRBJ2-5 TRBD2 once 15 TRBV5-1 CASSRESGRIETQYF TGCGCCAGCAGTCGCGAAAGCGGGAGAATAGAGACCCAGTACTTC
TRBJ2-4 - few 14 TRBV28 CASSLQGTKNIQYF TGTGCCAGCAGTTTACAGGGGACCAAAAACATTCAGTACTTC
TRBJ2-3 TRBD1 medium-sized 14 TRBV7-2 CASSSDRSTDTQYF TGTGCCAGCAGCTCGGACAGGAGCACAGATACGCAGTATTTT
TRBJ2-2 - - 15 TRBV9 CASSVDPLGGGELFF TGTGCCAGCAGCGTAGATCCCCTAGGTGGGGGGGAGCTGTTTTTT
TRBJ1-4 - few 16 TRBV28 CASSSGANPLNEKLFF TGTGCCAGCAGTTCTGGGGCTAACCCGCTTAATGAAAAACTGTTTTTT
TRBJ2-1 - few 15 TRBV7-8 CASSLVLGQNNEQFF TGTGCCAGCAGCTTAGTATTGGGGCAGAATAATGAGCAGTTCTTC
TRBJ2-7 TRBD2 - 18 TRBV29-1 CSVVRPKTGLAGPYEQYF TGCAGCGTTGTTCGTCCGAAGACGGGACTAGCGGGACCCTACGAGCAGTACTTC
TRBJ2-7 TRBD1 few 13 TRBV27 CASRQGAVREQYF TGTGCCAGCAGGCAGGGGGCGGTGAGGGAGCAGTACTTC
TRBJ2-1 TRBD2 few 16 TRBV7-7 CASSLVSGSSYNEQFF TGTGCCAGCAGCTTAGTTAGCGGGAGCTCCTACAATGAGCAGTTCTTC
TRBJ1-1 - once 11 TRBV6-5 CASTKNTEAFF TGTGCCAGCACCAAGAACACTGAAGCTTTCTTT
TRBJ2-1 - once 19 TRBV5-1 CASSLTGASGILSYNEQFF TGCGCCAGCAGCTTGACGGGGGCTAGCGGCATTCTCTCCTACAATGAGCAGTTCTTC